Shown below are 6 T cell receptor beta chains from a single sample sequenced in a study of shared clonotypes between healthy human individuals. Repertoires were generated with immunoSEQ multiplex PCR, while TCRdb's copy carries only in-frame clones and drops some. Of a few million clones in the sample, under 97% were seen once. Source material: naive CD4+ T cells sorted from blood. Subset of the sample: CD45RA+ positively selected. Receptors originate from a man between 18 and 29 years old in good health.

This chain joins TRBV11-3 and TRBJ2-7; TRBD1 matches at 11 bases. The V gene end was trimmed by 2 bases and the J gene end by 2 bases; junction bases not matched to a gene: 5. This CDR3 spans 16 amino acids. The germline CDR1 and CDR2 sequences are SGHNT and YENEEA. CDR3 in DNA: TGTGCCAGCAGCTTACGCGGGGACAGGGGGGCCTACGAGCAGTACTTC. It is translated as CASSLRGDRGAYEQYF.

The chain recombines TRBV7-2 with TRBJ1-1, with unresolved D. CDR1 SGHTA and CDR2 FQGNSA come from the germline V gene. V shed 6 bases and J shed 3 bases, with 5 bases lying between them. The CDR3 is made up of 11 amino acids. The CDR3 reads CASRGYTEAFF. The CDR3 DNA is TGTGCCAGCAGAGGATACACTGAAGCTTTCTTT.

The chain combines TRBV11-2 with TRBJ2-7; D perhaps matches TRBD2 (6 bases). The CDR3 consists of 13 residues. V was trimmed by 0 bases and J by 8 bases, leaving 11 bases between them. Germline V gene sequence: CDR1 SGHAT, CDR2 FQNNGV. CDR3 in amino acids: CASSLDLLAKQYF. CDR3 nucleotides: TGTGCCAGCAGCTTAGATTTACTAGCCAAGCAGTACTTC. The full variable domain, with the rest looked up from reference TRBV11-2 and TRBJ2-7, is EAGVAQSPRYKIIEKRQSVAFWCNPISGHATLYWYQQILGQGPKLLIQFQNNGVVDDSQLPKDRFSAERLKGVDSTLKIQPAKLEDSAVYLCASSLDLLAKQYFGPGTRLTVT.

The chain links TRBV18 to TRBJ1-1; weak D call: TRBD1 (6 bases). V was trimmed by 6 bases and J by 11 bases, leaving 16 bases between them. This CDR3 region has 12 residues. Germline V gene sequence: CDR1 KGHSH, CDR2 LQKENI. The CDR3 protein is CASSADRHEAFF. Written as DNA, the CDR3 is TGTGCCAGCTCGGCGGACAGACACGAGGCTTTCTTT.

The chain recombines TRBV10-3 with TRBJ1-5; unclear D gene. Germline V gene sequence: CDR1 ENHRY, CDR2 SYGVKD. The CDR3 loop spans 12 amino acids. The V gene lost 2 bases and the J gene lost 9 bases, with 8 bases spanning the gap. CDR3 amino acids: CAISEDGRPQHF. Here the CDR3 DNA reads TGTGCCATCAGTGAGGATGGCAGGCCCCAGCATTTT.

DNA for the CDR3: TGCAGCGTTGACAGCATAACGATGAATAGATATGGCTACACCTTC. This sequence encodes CSVDSITMNRYGYTF. The chain joins TRBV29-1 to TRBJ1-2; D call uncertain. The CDR3 consists of 15 residues. The germline CDR1 and CDR2 sequences are SQVTM and ANQGSEA. V was clipped by 3 bases and J by 5 bases, with 19 bases between them.